Shown below are 26 T cell receptor beta chains from a single sample sequenced in a study of T cell responses to AZD1222 COVID-19 vaccine. Measured with immunoSEQ multiplex PCR; TCRdb has only the in-frame clones, and not every one. Here the sample spans 150,000 or so clones, about 91% being singletons. The sequenced sample was peripheral blood, obtained on day 0 of MenACWY control vaccination. The origin of the receptors is an adult in good health.

This clone was counted a few times. V and J are TRBV24-1 and TRBJ2-5, with a possible D match to TRBD2 (7 bases). V lost 1 base and J 2 bases, leaving 13 bases between the germline ends. This CDR3 is 16 amino acids long. The V gene's germline CDR1 is KGHDR and CDR2 SFDVKD. CDR3 in amino acids: CATSDFKGGGQETQYF. In DNA, the CDR3 is TGTGCCACCAGTGATTTTAAGGGGGGGGGACAAGAGACCCAGTACTTC.

This clone was observed a few times. This sequence joins TRBV7-2 and TRBJ1-5; D gene ambiguous. Trimming removed 1 base from V and 4 bases from J, with 8 bases in between. Germline-derived CDR1 and CDR2 are SGHTA and FQGNSA. CDR3 length equals 14 residues. Written as DNA, the CDR3 is TGTGCCAGCAGCTTAGGGGTCAGAAATCAGCCCCAGCATTTT. Translating it yields CASSLGVRNQPQHF.

This clone was seen once. The chain couples TRBV29-1 to TRBJ2-7, with 10 bases identical to TRBD1. There are 14 residues in the CDR3. CDR1 SQVTM and CDR2 ANQGSEA come from the germline V gene. V was clipped by 2 bases and J by 5 bases; unmatched bases: 6. CDR3 in amino acids: CSVEWWDRGNEQYF. In nucleotides, the CDR3 is TGCAGCGTTGAATGGTGGGACAGGGGTAACGAGCAGTACTTC.

This clone was detected once. This sequence joins TRBV11-2 and TRBJ2-3; D is unclear. Germline V gene sequence: CDR1 SGHAT, CDR2 FQNNGV. CDR3 length: 14 amino acids. Trimming removed 3 bases at V and 7 bases at J, with 14 bases between. CDR3 sequence (DNA): TGTGCCAGCAGCTTGTTCCAAAATAAACATACGCAGTATTTT. Translating it yields CASSLFQNKHTQYF.

CDR3 region: CSVNRVQSYGYTF. CDR3 nucleotides: TGCAGCGTGAACAGGGTGCAATCCTATGGCTACACCTTC. The genes are TRBV29-1 and TRBJ1-2; D is perhaps TRBD1 (6 bases). V gave up 6 bases and J gave up 4 bases, with 15 bases separating them. Per germline, CDR1 SQVTM and CDR2 ANQGSEA. The CDR3 runs to 13 residues.

The genes are TRBV5-4 and TRBJ2-2; TRBD2 might be the D (6 bases). The CDR3 covers 15 residues. V was clipped by 5 bases and J by 5 bases, with 16 bases between them. Per the germline V gene, CDR1 is SGHNT and CDR2 is YYREEE (reference sequence). As DNA, the CDR3 is TGTGCCAGCAGTGCGGGACGCTCCGGAACCGGGGAGCTGTTTTTT. This gives the protein CASSAGRSGTGELFF.

This chain uses TRBV6-2 or TRBV6-3 with TRBJ2-5, with D unresolved. The CDR3 is 16 amino acids. V shed 4 bases and J shed 1 base, with 16 bases lying between them. Germline CDR1 MNHEY, CDR2 SVGEGT. CDR3 residues: CASSSPRRPFQETQYF. CDR3 coding DNA: TGTGCCAGCAGTTCTCCCCGACGCCCGTTCCAAGAGACCCAGTACTTC.

The J gene is TRBJ2-7, the V gene TRBV6-5, with no clear D. The CDR3 extends over 12 amino acids. V was cut by 8 bases and J by 2 bases, with 10 bases left in between. The germline CDR1 and CDR2 sequences are MNHEY and SVGAGI. CDR3 sequence: CASQGRTYEQYF. Here the CDR3 DNA reads TGTGCCAGCCAAGGGCGGACCTACGAGCAGTACTTC.

This clone was observed a single time. The chain links TRBV11-3 to TRBJ2-7; TRBD2 matches at 7 bases. The CDR3 is 12 amino acids. V shed 4 bases and J 7 bases; nucleotides not matched to a gene: 4. Germline V lookup: CDR1 SGHNT, CDR2 YENEEA. CDR3 protein: CASSWMGGEQYF. CDR3 nucleotide sequence: TGTGCCAGCAGCTGGATGGGAGGGGAGCAGTACTTC.

This clone showed up just a few times. V and J are TRBV9 and TRBJ1-1; D perhaps matches TRBD1 (5 bases). This CDR3 spans 14 amino acids. V dropped 0 bases and J dropped 1 base, with 7 bases sitting between them. Germline V gene sequence: CDR1 SGDLS, CDR2 YYNGEE. For the CDR3, the DNA is TGTGCCAGCAGCGTAGACAGGAGGAACACTGAAGCTTTCTTT. Its protein is CASSVDRRNTEAFF. The full variable domain, its missing parts supplied by reference TRBV9 and TRBJ1-1, is DSGVTQTPKHLITATGQRVTLRCSPRSGDLSVYWYQQSLDQGLQFLIQYYNGEERAKGNILERFSAQQFPDLHSELNLSSLELGDSALYFCASSVDRRNTEAFFGQGTRLTVV.

The J gene is TRBJ2-2, the V gene TRBV9; 7 positions agree with TRBD1. After removal of 4 bases from V and 2 bases from J, the junction contained 5 bases not matched to a gene. Germline assignment: CDR1 SGDLS and CDR2 YYNGEE. The CDR3 is 15 residues long. Here the CDR3 reads CASSLGQVNTGELFF. CDR3 DNA sequence: TGTGCCAGCAGCCTAGGACAGGTTAACACCGGGGAGCTGTTTTTT. The full variable domain, completed using reference TRBV9 and TRBJ2-2, is DSGVTQTPKHLITATGQRVTLRCSPRSGDLSVYWYQQSLDQGLQFLIQYYNGEERAKGNILERFSAQQFPDLHSELNLSSLELGDSALYFCASSLGQVNTGELFFGEGSRLTVL.

This clone has a single count. The gene calls are TRBV5-1 and TRBJ2-7, with 10 bases identical to TRBD2. This CDR3 has 12 amino acids. The J segment lost 6 bases and the V segment lost 3 bases, leaving 0 bases of the junction unmatched. Germline values: CDR1 SGHRS, CDR2 YFSETQ. CDR3 amino acids: CASSSSGGEQYF. The CDR3, as DNA: TGCGCCAGCAGCTCTAGCGGGGGCGAGCAGTACTTC. Filled out from reference TRBV5-1 and TRBJ2-7, the complete variable domain reads KAGVTQTPRYLIKTRGQQVTLSCSPISGHRSVSWYQQTPGQGLQFLFEYFSETQRNKGNFPGRFSGRQFSNSRSEMNVSTLELGDSALYLCASSSSGGEQYFGPGTRLTVT.

The V gene is TRBV11-3, the J gene TRBJ2-1; no clear D gene. The CDR3 runs to 13 residues. The V and J ends lost 5 bases and 4 bases respectively, with 9 bases between them. Germline V CDR1 and CDR2: SGHNT, YENEEA. DNA of the CDR3: TGTGCCAGCAGCCGCCAAAAGTACAATGAGCAGTTCTTC. It codes for CASSRQKYNEQFF.

This rearrangement joins TRBV15 to TRBJ2-7, with D unclear. Germline-derived CDR1 and CDR2 are LNHNV and YYDKDF (reference sequence). The CDR3 is 14 amino acids. Trimming removed 2 bases from V and 6 bases from J, with 14 bases in between. In nucleotides, the CDR3 is TGTGCCACCAGCAGACCTGGCAGGTGGGGCGAGCAGTACTTC. Its protein product is CATSRPGRWGEQYF.

The V gene is TRBV19, the J gene TRBJ2-1, with 15 bases that match TRBD2. The CDR3 has 17 residues. CDR1 is LNHDA, CDR2 SQIVND, per germline (reference sequence). The ends lost 8 bases at V and 0 bases at J; junction bases unmatched: 5. The CDR3 loop is CASRTSGGAISYNEQFF. CDR3 in DNA: TGTGCCAGTCGGACTAGCGGGGGGGCCATCTCCTACAATGAGCAGTTCTTC.

CDR3 nucleotide sequence: TGTGCCAGCAGCCTCCGCGGCTTAGTCTACGAGCAGTACTTC. Translation gives CASSLRGLVYEQYF. This sequence joins TRBV11-2 and TRBJ2-7; no clear D gene. Trimming shortened V by 5 bases and J by 3 bases, and 14 bases separated the two germline ends. CDR1 and CDR2 from the germline V gene are SGHAT and FQNNGV. The CDR3 covers 14 residues.

This chain joins TRBV21-1 and TRBJ2-7; the table gives TRBD1 as D, unverified against the DNA. TRBV21-1 is a documented pseudogene. The length of the CDR3 is 14 residues. The CDR3 DNA sequence: TGTGCCAGCAGCTACCGACAGTGGGATTACGAGCAGTACTTC. Translating it yields CASSYRQWDYEQYF.

As for this clone: Different DNA sequences within this sample yield the same CDR3. The chain employs TRBV3-1 (or the pseudogene TRBV3-2) and TRBJ1-2; D is unclear. Deletions cut 0 bases from V and 4 bases from J, with 9 bases between. From germline, CDR1 is LGHDT and CDR2 YNNKEL (reference sequence). This CDR3 region has 14 residues. The CDR3 reads CASSQDYNGYGYTF. As DNA, the CDR3 is TGTGCCAGCAGCCAAGATTACAATGGCTATGGCTACACCTTC.

In regard to this clone: Distinct nucleotide sequences in the sample also encode this CDR3. The chain is built from TRBV6-5 and TRBJ1-1, with D uncertain. Germline CDR1 MNHEY, CDR2 SVGAGI. V lost 2 bases and J 2 bases, leaving 9 bases between the germline ends. The CDR3 is 14 residues long. CDR3 in amino acids: CASSYRAGNTEAFF. DNA for the CDR3: TGTGCCAGCAGTTACAGGGCAGGTAACACTGAAGCTTTCTTT.

The CDR3 region has the DNA TGTGCCAGCAGTGGGTGGAGGCTGAGGGGAGGCACCGGGGAGCTGTTTTTT. This sequence encodes CASSGWRLRGGTGELFF. V gene TRBV6-1 combines with J gene TRBJ2-2; TRBD2 might be the D (6 bases). With 4 bases removed from V and 4 bases from J, the gap between germline ends came to 19 bases. Germline loops: CDR1 MNHNS, CDR2 SASEGT. This CDR3 is 17 amino acids long.

The genes are TRBV12-3 or TRBV12-4 and TRBJ2-3, with 7 bases aligning to TRBD1. J gave up 6 bases and V 5 bases, and 5 bases lay outside the gene matches. CDR3 size: 13 residues. CDR3 sequence (DNA): TGTGCCAGCAGTGACAGGGTTGTGGATACGCAGTATTTT. It translates to CASSDRVVDTQYF.

This chain links TRBV28 with TRBJ1-2; perhaps TRBD1 as D (6 bases). The ends were cut back, 5 bases at V and 4 bases at J, with 35 bases in the middle. The CDR3 has 21 residues. Germline V gives CDR1 MDHEN, CDR2 SYDVKM. The CDR3 DNA follows: TGTGCCAGCAGTCACCCGGCGCCGGGACACTCACCGAAGGAACTTGGCTATGGCTACACCTTC. Translating it yields CASSHPAPGHSPKELGYGYTF.

This clone was seen only once. J is TRBJ2-2 and V is TRBV4-2; possible D gene TRBD1, 6 bases. Trimming cost V 0 bases and J 1 base, with 18 bases left between them. This CDR3 has 19 amino acids. Germline CDR1 is LGHNA and CDR2 is YNFKEQ. Here the CDR3 DNA reads TGTGCCAGCAGCCAAGAATTAGTAACCGGGACACTGAACACCGGGGAGCTGTTTTTT. It codes for CASSQELVTGTLNTGELFF.

This sequence joins TRBV9 and TRBJ1-5; D not certain. This CDR3 contains 15 residues. CDR1 is SGDLS, CDR2 YYNGEE, per germline. V dropped 0 bases and J dropped 2 bases, with 9 bases sitting between them. CDR3 bases: TGTGCCAGCAGCGTAGCGGACGTGGGCAATCAGCCCCAGCATTTT. It yields the protein CASSVADVGNQPQHF.

This CDR3 reads CATSEDPSGNEQFF. The CDR3 DNA follows: TGTGCCACCAGTGAGGACCCTAGCGGCAATGAGCAGTTCTTC. The chain recombines TRBV24-1 with TRBJ2-1, with 7 bases identical to TRBD2. Germline V gene sequence: CDR1 KGHDR, CDR2 SFDVKD. This CDR3 has 14 residues. V lost 4 bases to trimming and J lost 6 bases; unmatched junction nucleotides: 5.

In this sample, this clone turned up once. The V and J genes are TRBV6-2 or TRBV6-3 and TRBJ1-2; D not certain. V was trimmed by 6 bases and J by 8 bases, leaving 10 bases between them. Germline-derived CDR1 and CDR2 are MNHEY and SVGEGT. The CDR3 contains 11 residues. DNA of the CDR3: TGTGCCAGCAGCGAAGGGCAGGGCTACACCTTC. Translated: CASSEGQGYTF.